This T cell receptor (beta chain) came from a study of T cells in Graves' hyperthyroidism and ophthalmopathy. The study, taken as a whole, reports: Patients with ophthalmopathy were separated from those with stable hyperthyroidism by a 13 V-J model.

The investigators amplified TCR beta CDR3 regions from RNA transcripts. HTBI primers were the set used in a first-round RT-PCR of the TCR CDR3. TCRdb called the multiplex PCR reads again in MiXCR, with one record for every CDR3 protein. Among fewer than 550,000 distinct CDR3 sequences listed, about a sixth were seen once. This clonotype was counted at least ten times. Its antigen is as yet unknown. CDR1 is SNHLY and CDR2 is FYNNEI in the germline V gene. The CDR3 extends over 14 amino acids. V lost 7 bases and J lost 3, with 13 bases in between. The material sequenced was blood. The chain carries TRBV2 and TRBJ2-1; the D gene is possibly TRBD1 (6 bases). This receptor was identified in a woman aged 18-29 years with Graves' hyperthyroidism. This CDR3 is CASIPGHIYNEQFF. The DNA of the CDR3 is TGTGCCAGCATCCCGGGACATATCTACAATGAGCAGTTCTTC.